The source of this TCR beta chain is a study of blood T cell repertoires in COVID-19. Profiling relied on immunoSEQ multiplex PCR, and the TCRdb table lists in-frame clones only, not all of them. The table records over 250,000 clones, about 87% of them present only once. While infection was still active, Seattle patients were enrolled and then followed longitudinally. The germline gives CDR1 SGHNT, CDR2 YYREEE (reference sequence). Trimming cost V 2 bases and J 6 bases; bases outside gene matches: 6. The CDR3 spans 14 residues. What was sequenced was peripheral blood. This rearrangement joins TRBV5-4 to TRBJ1-2; 8 bases align to TRBD1. This receptor was obtained from a woman in her fifties or sixties with COVID-19, enrolled during active disease. The DNA of the CDR3 is TGTGCCAGCAGCTTAGGACAGGGTATGAATGGCTACACCTTC. Its translation: CASSLGQGMNGYTF.